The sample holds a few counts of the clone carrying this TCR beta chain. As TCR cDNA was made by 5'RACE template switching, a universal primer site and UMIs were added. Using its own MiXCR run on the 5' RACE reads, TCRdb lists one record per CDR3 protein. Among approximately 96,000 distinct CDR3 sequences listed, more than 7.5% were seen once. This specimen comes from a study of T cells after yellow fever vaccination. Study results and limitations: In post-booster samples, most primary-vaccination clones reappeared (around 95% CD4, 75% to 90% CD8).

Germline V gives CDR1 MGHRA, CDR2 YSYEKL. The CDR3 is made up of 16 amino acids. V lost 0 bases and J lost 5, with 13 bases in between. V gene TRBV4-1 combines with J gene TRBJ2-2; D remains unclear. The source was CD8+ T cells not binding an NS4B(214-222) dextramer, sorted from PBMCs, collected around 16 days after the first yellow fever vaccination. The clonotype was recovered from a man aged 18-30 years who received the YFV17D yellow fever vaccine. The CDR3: CASSQDPYPGTGELFF. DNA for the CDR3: TGCGCCAGCAGCCAAGATCCTTATCCTGGGACCGGGGAGCTGTTTTTT.